The 16 T cell receptor beta chains presented below share a single source sample, sequenced in a study of T-cell reconstitution after alpha-beta-depleted transplantation in children (dated by TCRdb to between 2015 and 2016). The time point label corresponds to: day 60 (about 2 months) after transplantation. Explained via the paper, the treatment or condition label denotes: allogeneic hematopoietic cell transplantation with graft depleted of TCRalphabeta T cells and CD19 B cells. Libraries were prepared through PCR. The data were produced on an Illumina HiSeq 2500. TCR library preparation used molecular barcoding, with unique molecular identifiers applied to normalize quantification of the TCRbeta repertoire. The raw public reads went through TCRdb reprocessing: fastp at Q25, MiXCR clone calling, in-frame beta chains kept. Identical CDR3 protein sequences are pooled into one entry, listed with their most common genes and DNA. The table for this sample lists roughly 52,000 distinct CDR3 sequences; around 5.9% of them were counted only once. The top ten hold over 25% of the sample.

This specimen was PBMCs, mostly from graft donor cells, taken 60 days after TCRalphabeta/CD19-depleted stem cell transplant. These receptors all come from a female patient aged 2-9 years who had a stem cell transplant for aplastic anemia, so the T cells may come from the graft donor.

This clonotype was found many times. This chain joins TRBV6-1 and TRBJ1-5; D unresolved. The CDR3 has 14 amino acids. Germline assignment: CDR1 MNHNS and CDR2 SASEGT. Trimming took 7 bases from V and 5 from J, leaving 15 bases between them. The CDR3 DNA follows: TGTGCCAGCAAAACGGTTTTGACGGATCAGCCCCAGCATTTT. This encodes CASKTVLTDQPQHF.

The chain employs TRBV9 and TRBJ2-2, with D uncertain. With 4 bases removed from V and 4 bases from J, the gap between germline ends came to 8 bases. CDR1 is SGDLS and CDR2 is YYNGEE in the germline V gene. This CDR3 has 13 amino acids. The CDR3 coding sequence is TGTGCCAGCAGCCTCGCTACCACCGGGGAGCTGTTTTTT. It translates to CASSLATTGELFF.

In this sample, this clonotype turned up many times. The rearrangement joins TRBV20-1 to TRBJ2-1; 10 positions match TRBD2. The germline CDR1 and CDR2 sequences are DFQATT and SNEGSKA (reference sequence). The CDR3 contains 14 residues. V lost 2 bases and J lost 2; bases outside the gene matches: 0. The CDR3 sequence is CSARSGRAYNEQFF. CDR3 sequence (DNA): TGCAGTGCTAGAAGCGGGAGGGCCTACAATGAGCAGTTCTTC.

This clonotype was counted at least ten times. The chain combines TRBV7-9 with TRBJ1-2; no reliable D call. CDR1 and CDR2 from the germline V gene are SEHNR and FQNEAQ (reference sequence). Trimming took off 2 bases at V and 5 bases at J, with 6 bases between the two ends. There are 12 residues in the CDR3. The CDR3 loop reads CASSLHGYGYTF. The CDR3 DNA reads as TGTGCCAGCAGCTTACACGGTTATGGCTACACCTTC.

This clonotype was observed many times. V gene TRBV7-8 combines with J gene TRBJ2-3; D is ambiguous. Germline V gene lookup returns CDR1 SGHVS and CDR2 FQNEAQ. The V gene lost 3 bases and the J gene lost 2 bases, with 0 bases spanning the gap. This CDR3 region has 11 residues. The CDR3 region is CASSFTDTQYF. The CDR3 region has the DNA TGTGCCAGCAGCTTCACAGATACGCAGTATTTT.

This clonotype appeared many times. V and J are TRBV5-1 and TRBJ2-3, with D perhaps TRBD2 (5 bases). Trimming removed 4 bases from V and 2 bases from J, with 11 bases in between. CDR1 is SGHRS and CDR2 is YFSETQ in the germline V gene. The CDR3 is 14 residues long. CDR3 in amino acids: CASSTTTPTDTQYF. The CDR3 bases are TGCGCCAGCAGCACGACTACTCCCACAGATACGCAGTATTTT.

This clonotype was picked up many times. V gene TRBV18 combines with J gene TRBJ2-1; possible D gene TRBD2, 5 bases. Looked up from germline, CDR1 is KGHSH and CDR2 is LQKENI. V gave up 6 bases and J gave up 8 bases, with 11 bases separating them. CDR3 length: 12 residues. The DNA of the CDR3 is TGTGCCAGCTCGCTACTAGTCGATGAGCAGTTCTTC. Translated, it gives CASSLLVDEQFF.

This clonotype is labeled as medium-sized. V usage is TRBV7-2 and J usage is TRBJ2-5; D possibly corresponds to TRBD1 (5 bases). CDR1 SGHTA and CDR2 FQGNSA come from the germline V gene. The V end was cut by 3 bases, the J end by 5 bases, with 10 bases between. This CDR3 contains 13 residues. The CDR3 region is CASSLTAVETQYF. CDR3 coding DNA: TGTGCCAGCAGCTTGACAGCCGTGGAGACCCAGTACTTC.

This clonotype was counted many times. The chain carries TRBV7-9 and TRBJ2-5, with 11 bases lining up with TRBD2. Trimming at V came to 3 bases and at J to 2 bases, leaving 2 bases not matched to a gene. Germline CDR1 is SEHNR and CDR2 is FQNEAQ (reference sequence). This CDR3 has 15 residues. CDR3 amino acids: CASSFSGRGQETQYF. The DNA for the CDR3 is TGTGCCAGCAGCTTTAGCGGGAGGGGGCAAGAGACCCAGTACTTC.

This clonotype was seen ten or more times. The V call is TRBV2, the J call TRBJ2-5; 15 bases are a match to TRBD2. V trimming: 6 bases; J trimming: 3 bases; junction bases outside the gene matches: 5. Germline V gene data show CDR1 as SNHLY and CDR2 as FYNNEI. The CDR3 has 16 amino acids. The CDR3 DNA sequence: TGTGCCAGCAGCCGGACTAGCGGGAGGGCCAAAGAGACCCAGTACTTC. Its protein is CASSRTSGRAKETQYF.

In this sample, this clonotype turned up many times. The V gene is TRBV4-2, the J gene TRBJ2-1; D remains unclear. Germline CDR1 LGHNA, CDR2 YNFKEQ. V was pared by 0 bases and J by 9 bases, with 9 bases between. The CDR3 covers 13 residues. This chain's CDR3 is CASSQDHEFEQFF. The CDR3, as DNA: TGTGCCAGCAGCCAAGACCATGAATTTGAGCAGTTCTTC.

This clonotype was detected ten times or more. V gene TRBV5-1 combines with J gene TRBJ2-5; 9 bases match TRBD1. The germline V gene encodes CDR1 SGHRS and CDR2 YFSETQ. The CDR3 contains 15 residues. V was clipped by 4 bases and J by 3 bases; unmatched bases: 7. The CDR3, as DNA: TGCGCCAGCAGCCGGACCCGGACAGGGGAAGAGACCCAGTACTTC. Amino acids: CASSRTRTGEETQYF.

The rearrangement links TRBV28 to TRBJ1-1; 10 bases align to TRBD1. The ends lost 6 bases at V and 0 bases at J; junction bases unmatched: 7. Germline CDR1 is MDHEN and CDR2 is SYDVKM. The CDR3 totals 16 residues. DNA of the CDR3: TGTGCCAGCAGATCTGACAGGGGGCGATTGAACACTGAAGCTTTCTTT. Its protein is CASRSDRGRLNTEAFF.

This clonotype was observed at least ten times. The chain employs TRBV7-3 and TRBJ2-3; a weak D match, TRBD2 (7 bases). Germline CDR1 reads SGHTA; CDR2 reads FQGTGA. Trimming removed 9 bases at V and 4 bases at J, with 17 bases between. This CDR3 comprises 14 residues. Here the CDR3 reads CASALGGAADTQYF. CDR3 DNA sequence: TGTGCCAGTGCCCTGGGGGGGGCAGCAGATACGCAGTATTTT.

Only a few counts were recorded for this clonotype. The chain joins TRBV11-3 to TRBJ2-2; D possibly corresponds to TRBD1 (5 bases). V lost 4 bases to trimming and J lost 6 bases, with 12 bases between them. The length of the CDR3 is 14 residues. Germline loops: CDR1 SGHNT, CDR2 YENEEA. In DNA, the CDR3 is TGTGCCAGCAGCTACGTACCAGGGTCCGGGGAGCTGTTTTTT. Amino acid sequence: CASSYVPGSGELFF. Full variable domain (outside the CDR3, taken from reference TRBV11-3 and TRBJ2-2): EAGVVQSPRYKIIEKKQPVAFWCNPISGHNTLYWYLQNLGQGPELLIRYENEEAVDDSQLPKDRFSAERLKGVDSTLKIQPAELGDSAVYLCASSYVPGSGELFFGEGSRLTVL.

The chain carries TRBV10-3 and TRBJ2-7, with D possibly being TRBD1 (6 bases). From germline, CDR1 is ENHRY and CDR2 SYGVKD. V was clipped by 10 bases and J by 3 bases, with 19 bases between them. CDR3 length: 14 amino acids. The CDR3 loop reads CATAGSGALYEQYF. The CDR3 DNA follows: TGTGCCACCGCGGGCTCAGGGGCCCTCTACGAGCAGTACTTC.